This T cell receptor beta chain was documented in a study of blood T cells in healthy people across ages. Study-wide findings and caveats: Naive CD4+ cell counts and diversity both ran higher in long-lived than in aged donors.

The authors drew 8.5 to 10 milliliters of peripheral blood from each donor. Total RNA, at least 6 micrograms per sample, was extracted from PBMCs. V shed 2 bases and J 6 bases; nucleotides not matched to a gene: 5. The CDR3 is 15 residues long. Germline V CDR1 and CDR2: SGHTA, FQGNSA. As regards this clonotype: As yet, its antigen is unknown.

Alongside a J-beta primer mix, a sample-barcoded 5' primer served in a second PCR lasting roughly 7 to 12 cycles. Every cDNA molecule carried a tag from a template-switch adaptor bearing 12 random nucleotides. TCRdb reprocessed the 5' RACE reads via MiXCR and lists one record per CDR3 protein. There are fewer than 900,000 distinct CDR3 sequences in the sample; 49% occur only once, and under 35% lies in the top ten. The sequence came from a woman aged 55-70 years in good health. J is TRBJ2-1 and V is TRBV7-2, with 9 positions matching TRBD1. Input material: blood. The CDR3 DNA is TGTGCCAGCAGCTTAACGGGACAGGGCTTCAATGAGCAGTTCTTC. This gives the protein CASSLTGQGFNEQFF.